What follows describes a single TCR beta chain. Germline-derived CDR1 and CDR2 are MDHEN and SYDVKM. The CDR3 length is 16 residues. The V end was cut by 5 bases, the J end by 1 base, with 15 bases between. Source study methods: The authors estimated nucleated cell counts from reference gene primer amplification. The repertoire was sequenced with immunoSEQ multiplex PCR; TCRdb's copy has only in-frame clones and lacks some. Clonal size and the V and J genes are those of that table, whereas D and trimming came from the DNA. The sample gives 55,000 to 70,000 clones, around 79% of which show up once; approximately 3% is in the top ten. This specimen belongs to a study of blood T cell repertoires in COVID-19. Study overall: Material from acute and convalescent COVID-19 was sourced from the United States, Italy and Spain. T cells, B-cell-depleted T cells, or PBMCs supplied cDNA or gDNA.

The sample comprised peripheral blood. This chain joins TRBV28 and TRBJ1-5; a possible D gene is TRBD1 (6 bases). This sequence originates from a man in his sixties with acute or convalescent COVID-19. In DNA, the CDR3 is TGTGCCAGCAGTCCCCCCAGGACAGAAAGCAATCAGCCCCAGCATTTT. Its translation: CASSPPRTESNQPQHF. Combining the CDR3 with reference TRBV28 and TRBJ1-5 gives the whole variable domain DVKVTQSSRYLVKRTGEKVFLECVQDMDHENMFWYRQDPGLGLRLIYFSYDVKMKEKGDIPEGYSVSREKKERFSLILESASTNQTSMYLCASSPPRTESNQPQHFGDGTRLSIL.